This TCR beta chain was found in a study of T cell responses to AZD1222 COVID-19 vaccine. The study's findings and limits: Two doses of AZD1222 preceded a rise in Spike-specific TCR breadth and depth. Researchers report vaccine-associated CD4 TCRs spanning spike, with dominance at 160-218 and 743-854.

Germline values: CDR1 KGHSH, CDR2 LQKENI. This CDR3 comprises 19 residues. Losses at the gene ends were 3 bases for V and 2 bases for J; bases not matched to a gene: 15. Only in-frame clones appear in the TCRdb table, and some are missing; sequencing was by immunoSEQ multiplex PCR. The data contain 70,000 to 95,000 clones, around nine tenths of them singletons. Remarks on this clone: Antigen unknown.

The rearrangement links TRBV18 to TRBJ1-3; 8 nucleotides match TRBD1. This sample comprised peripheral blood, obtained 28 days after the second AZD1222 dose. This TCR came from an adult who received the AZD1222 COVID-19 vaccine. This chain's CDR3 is CASSPPRGQGAFTGNTIYF. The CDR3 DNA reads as TGTGCCAGCTCACCCCCGAGGGGGCAGGGGGCCTTCACTGGAAACACCATATATTTT.